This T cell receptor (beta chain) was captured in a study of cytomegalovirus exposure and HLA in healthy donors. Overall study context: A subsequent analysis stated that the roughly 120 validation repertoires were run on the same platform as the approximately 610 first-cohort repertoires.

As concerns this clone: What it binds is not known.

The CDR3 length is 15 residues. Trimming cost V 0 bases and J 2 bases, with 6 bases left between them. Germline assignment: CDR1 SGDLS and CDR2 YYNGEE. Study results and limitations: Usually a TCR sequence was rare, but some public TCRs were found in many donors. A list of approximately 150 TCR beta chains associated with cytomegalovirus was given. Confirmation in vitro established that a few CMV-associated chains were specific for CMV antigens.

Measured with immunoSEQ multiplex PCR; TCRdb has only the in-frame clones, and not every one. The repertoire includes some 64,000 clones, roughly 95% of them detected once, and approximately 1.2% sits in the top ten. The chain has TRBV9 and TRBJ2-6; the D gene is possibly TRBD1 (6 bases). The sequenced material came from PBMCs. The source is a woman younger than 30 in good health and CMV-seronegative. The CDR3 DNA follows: TGTGCCAGCAGCGTAGCAGGGGCTGGGGCCAACGTCCTGACTTTC. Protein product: CASSVAGAGANVLTF.